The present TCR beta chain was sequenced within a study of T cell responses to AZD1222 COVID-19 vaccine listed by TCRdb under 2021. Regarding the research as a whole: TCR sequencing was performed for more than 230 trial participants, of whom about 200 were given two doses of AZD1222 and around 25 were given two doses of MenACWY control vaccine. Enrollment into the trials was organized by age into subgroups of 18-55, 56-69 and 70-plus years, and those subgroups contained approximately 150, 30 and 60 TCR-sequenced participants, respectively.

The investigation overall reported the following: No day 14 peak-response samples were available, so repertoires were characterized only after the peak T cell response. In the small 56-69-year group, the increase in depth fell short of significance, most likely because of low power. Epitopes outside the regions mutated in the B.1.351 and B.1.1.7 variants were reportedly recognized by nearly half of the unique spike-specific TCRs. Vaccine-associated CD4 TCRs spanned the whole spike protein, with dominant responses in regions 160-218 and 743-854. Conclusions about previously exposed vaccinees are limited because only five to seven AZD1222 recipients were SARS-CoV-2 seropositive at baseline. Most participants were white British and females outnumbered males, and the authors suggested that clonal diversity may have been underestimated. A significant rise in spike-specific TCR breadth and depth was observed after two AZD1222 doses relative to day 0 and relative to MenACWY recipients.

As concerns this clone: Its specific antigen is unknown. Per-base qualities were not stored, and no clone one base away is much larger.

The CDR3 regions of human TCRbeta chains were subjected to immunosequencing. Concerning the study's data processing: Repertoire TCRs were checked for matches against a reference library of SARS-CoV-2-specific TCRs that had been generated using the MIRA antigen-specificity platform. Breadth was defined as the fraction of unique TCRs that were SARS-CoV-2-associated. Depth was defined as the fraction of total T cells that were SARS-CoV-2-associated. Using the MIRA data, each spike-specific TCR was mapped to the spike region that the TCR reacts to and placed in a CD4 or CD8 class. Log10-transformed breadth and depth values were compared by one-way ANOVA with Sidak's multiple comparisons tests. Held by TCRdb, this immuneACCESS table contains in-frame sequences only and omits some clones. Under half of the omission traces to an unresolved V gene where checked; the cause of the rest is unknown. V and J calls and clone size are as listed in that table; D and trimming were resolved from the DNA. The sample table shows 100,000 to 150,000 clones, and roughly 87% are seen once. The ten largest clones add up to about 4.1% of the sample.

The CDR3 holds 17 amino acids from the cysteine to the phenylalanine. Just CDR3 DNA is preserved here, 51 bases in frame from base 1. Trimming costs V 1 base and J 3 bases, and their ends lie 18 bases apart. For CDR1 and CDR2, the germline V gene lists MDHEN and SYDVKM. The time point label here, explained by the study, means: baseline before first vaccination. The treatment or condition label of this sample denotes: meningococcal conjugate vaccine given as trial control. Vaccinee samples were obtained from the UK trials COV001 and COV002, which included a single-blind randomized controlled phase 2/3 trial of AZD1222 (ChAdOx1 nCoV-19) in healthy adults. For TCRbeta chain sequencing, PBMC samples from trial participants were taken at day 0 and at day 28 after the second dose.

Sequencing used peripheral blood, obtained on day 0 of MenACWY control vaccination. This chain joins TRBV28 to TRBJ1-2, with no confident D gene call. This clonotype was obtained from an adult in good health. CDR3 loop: CASSLFIMAPGDYGYTF. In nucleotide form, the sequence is TGTGCCAGCAGTTTATTTATCATGGCCCCTGGGGACTATGGCTACACCTTC.